The 26 T cell receptor beta chains below come from one sample, sequenced in a study of identical twins. TCRdb reprocessed the 5' RACE reads with MiXCR, giving one entry per CDR3 protein. This table holds under 300,000 distinct CDR3 sequences, 5.5% to 7.5% found once. These data were likewise used in another study, on T cells expressing NK-cell markers.

Sequenced sample: CD8+ T cells sorted from blood. The receptors here all came from a young woman in good health.

This chain connects TRBV7-6 to TRBJ2-2; tentative D call: TRBD2 (6 bases). The ends were cut back, 1 base at V and 4 bases at J, with 25 bases in the middle. Per germline, CDR1 SGHVS and CDR2 FNYEAQ. This CDR3 has 20 amino acids. Written as DNA, the CDR3 is TGTGCCAGCAGCTTAGGATCAAGGGTGGGAGGACGGGGAACCACCGGGGAGCTGTTTTTT. This encodes CASSLGSRVGGRGTTGELFF.

This clonotype was recorded many times. The chain carries TRBV5-1 and TRBJ1-5; D is uncertain. The CDR3 contains 13 residues. V lost 4 bases and J lost 4, with 9 bases in between. The germline gives CDR1 SGHRS, CDR2 YFSETQ. CDR3 bases: TGCGCCAGCAGCGTGGGATTTAATCAGCCCCAGCATTTT. It codes for CASSVGFNQPQHF.

This clonotype has at least ten counts. The chain couples TRBV5-6 to TRBJ2-1; D is unresolved. Trimming took off 4 bases at V and 2 bases at J, with 7 bases between the two ends. Germline lookup yields CDR1 SGHDT and CDR2 YYEEEE. CDR3 length: 13 amino acids. CDR3 coding DNA: TGTGCCAGCAGCCCCCCGACCTACAATGAGCAGTTCTTC. Its protein product is CASSPPTYNEQFF.

The V gene is TRBV10-3, the J gene TRBJ2-1, with TRBD1 identical over 7 bases. Germline V CDR1 and CDR2: ENHRY, SYGVKD. This CDR3 is built from 12 residues. J was trimmed by 5 bases and V by 10 bases; bases with no gene match: 5. The CDR3 DNA reads TGTGCCACCCGGGACAGCAACAATGAGCAGTTCTTC. It translates to CATRDSNNEQFF.

This clonotype was detected only a few times. The chain links TRBV30 to TRBJ2-3; 11 bases agree with TRBD2. Per germline, CDR1 GTSNPN and CDR2 SVGIG (reference sequence). The CDR3 has 12 residues. Here the CDR3 DNA reads TGTGCACTAGCGGGAGAAACAGATACGCAGTATTTT. It specifies CALAGETDTQYF. Full variable domain (outside the CDR3, taken from reference TRBV30 and TRBJ2-3): SQTIHQWPATLVQPVGSPLSLECTVEGTSNPNLYWYRQAAGRGLQLLFYSVGIGQISSEVPQNLSASRPQDRQFILSSKKLLLSDSGFYLCALAGETDTQYFGPGTRLTVL.

The chain combines TRBV19 with TRBJ2-3; D not resolved. The CDR3 runs to 18 residues. Germline V gene lookup returns CDR1 LNHDA and CDR2 SQIVND (reference sequence). The ends were cut back, 7 bases at V and 0 bases at J, with 23 bases in the middle. CDR3 DNA: TGTGCCAGTAAGTCTATTCGAAGTGAACAACCTAGCACAGATACGCAGTATTTT. Protein product: CASKSIRSEQPSTDTQYF.

This clonotype occurred many times. The chain joins TRBV10-2 to TRBJ1-2; TRBD1 might be the D (6 bases). The ends were cut back, 6 bases at V and 2 bases at J, with 7 bases in the middle. CDR1 and CDR2 (germline): WSHSY, SAAADI. CDR3 length: 12 amino acids. The CDR3 bases are TGCGCCAGCAGGGACAGCAACTATGGCTACACCTTC. This codes for CASRDSNYGYTF.

There are a few counts of this clonotype. This chain joins TRBV13 and TRBJ2-2, with 8 nucleotides matching TRBD1. The V and J ends lost 3 bases and 1 base, in that order; junction bases with no gene match: 1. Germline CDR1 reads PRHDT; CDR2 reads FYEKMQ (reference sequence). This CDR3 comprises 15 residues. The CDR3 is CASSFGQGNTGELFF. In DNA form, the CDR3 reads TGTGCCAGCAGCTTCGGACAGGGGAACACCGGGGAGCTGTTTTTT. Supplemented by reference TRBV13 and TRBJ2-2, the full variable domain reads AAGVIQSPRHLIKEKRETATLKCYPIPRHDTVYWYQQGPGQDPQFLISFYEKMQSDKGSIPDRFSAQQFSDYHSELNMSSLELGDSALYFCASSFGQGNTGELFFGEGSRLTVL.

This clonotype was observed many times. CDR3: CASSIGPSGSGETQYF. CDR3 coding DNA: TGTGCCAGCAGTATCGGACCTAGCGGGAGTGGAGAGACCCAGTACTTC. The chain has TRBV12-3 or TRBV12-4 and TRBJ2-5; 10 bases are a match to TRBD2. V lost 5 bases, J lost 4 bases, and 10 bases stayed unmatched. The length of the CDR3 is 16 residues.

This clonotype was counted a few times. The V gene is TRBV3-1, the J gene TRBJ2-2; no definite D call. The length of the CDR3 is 15 residues. The V gene's germline CDR1 is LGHDT and CDR2 YNNKEL (reference sequence). Trimming removed 0 bases from V and 4 bases from J, with 9 bases in between. The DNA of the CDR3 is TGTGCCAGCAGCCAAGATTTAGTGTCCACCGGGGAGCTGTTTTTT. Translation gives CASSQDLVSTGELFF. The complete variable domain, with remaining parts taken from reference TRBV3-1 and TRBJ2-2, reads DTAVSQTPKYLVTQMGNDKSIKCEQNLGHDTMYWYKQDSKKFLKIMFSYNNKELIINETVPNRFSPKSPDKAHLNLHINSLELGDSAVYFCASSQDLVSTGELFFGEGSRLTVL.

This clonotype has only a few counts. The chain uses TRBV5-1 and TRBJ2-1, with D possibly being TRBD1 or TRBD2 (5 bases each). Trimming removed 4 bases at V and 5 bases at J, with 16 bases between. The germline gives CDR1 SGHRS, CDR2 YFSETQ. This CDR3 has 15 residues. CDR3 in DNA: TGCGCCAGCAGCGTAAACCGGGACGGTCACAATGAGCAGTTCTTC. Amino acids: CASSVNRDGHNEQFF. The full variable domain, its missing parts supplied by reference TRBV5-1 and TRBJ2-1, is KAGVTQTPRYLIKTRGQQVTLSCSPISGHRSVSWYQQTPGQGLQFLFEYFSETQRNKGNFPGRFSGRQFSNSRSEMNVSTLELGDSALYLCASSVNRDGHNEQFFGPGTRLTVL.

This clonotype appeared a few times. The chain links TRBV4-3 to TRBJ2-1; weak D call: TRBD1 (6 bases). With 4 bases removed from V and 5 bases from J, the gap between germline ends came to 18 bases. From germline, CDR1 is LGHNA and CDR2 YSLEER. This CDR3 comprises 16 residues. The CDR3 bases are TGCGCCAGCAGCCGGAACAGGGACCCTCCTGACAATGAGCAGTTCTTC. As protein: CASSRNRDPPDNEQFF.

The V and J genes are TRBV7-4 and TRBJ2-3, with unresolved D. V lost 0 bases to trimming and J lost 2 bases, with 9 bases between them. The germline gives CDR1 SGHVT, CDR2 SQSDAQ. The CDR3 length is 15 residues. CDR3 in amino acids: CASSLARTTTDTQYF. In DNA form, the CDR3 reads TGTGCCAGCAGCTTAGCCCGGACCACCACAGATACGCAGTATTTT.

Remarks on this clonotype: A much larger clone differs from this one at a single base, so this may be a read error. V is TRBV9 and J is TRBJ1-2, with a weak D call TRBD1 (6 bases). The CDR3 totals 12 residues. Trimming left V 7 bases short and J 4 bases short, with 11 bases between. In germline, CDR1 is SGDLS, CDR2 YYNGEE. CDR3 in amino acids: CASRTEFYGYTF. The DNA for the CDR3 is TGTGCCAGCCGGACAGAGTTCTATGGCTACACCTTC.

This clonotype came up many times. This chain joins TRBV29-1 and TRBJ2-1; either TRBD1 or TRBD2 may fit D (5 bases each). There are 10 residues in the CDR3. Per the germline V gene, CDR1 is SQVTM and CDR2 is ANQGSEA. Trimming took 7 bases from V and 12 from J, leaving 13 bases between them. CDR3 residues: CSAQDSGQFF. The CDR3, as DNA: TGCAGCGCACAGGACTCTGGGCAGTTCTTC.

In this sample, this clonotype turned up a few times. The gene calls are TRBV4-3 and TRBJ2-7; 13 bases line up with TRBD2. The V gene's germline CDR1 is LGHNA and CDR2 YSLEER. The CDR3 length is 15 residues. With 4 bases clipped from V and 5 bases from J, the junction kept 5 bases outside the gene matches. Here the CDR3 DNA reads TGCGCCAGCAGCCCCCGACTAGCGGGAGGACACGAGCAGTACTTC. Translated: CASSPRLAGGHEQYF.

This clonotype was seen at least ten times. J is TRBJ2-4 and V is TRBV7-8, with D unresolved. CDR1 and CDR2 (germline): SGHVS, FQNEAQ. CDR3 size: 16 residues. Trimming left V 5 bases short and J 0 bases short, with 14 bases between. As DNA, the CDR3 is TGTGCCAGCAGCAGCAGGATTCCTATAGCCAAAAACATTCAGTACTTC. It is translated as CASSSRIPIAKNIQYF.

The chain joins TRBV6-5 to TRBJ2-1; a possible D gene is TRBD2 (5 bases). Per the germline V gene, CDR1 is MNHEY and CDR2 is SVGAGI. With 1 base removed from V and 10 bases from J, the gap between germline ends came to 17 bases. CDR3 length equals 15 residues. CDR3 nucleotides: TGTGCCAGCAGTTACTTTTCTCGGTCGGGGAGAGAGCAGTTCTTC. Its protein is CASSYFSRSGREQFF.

This clonotype was observed at least ten times. DNA of the CDR3: TGTGCCACCAGCAGAGAGGGGGGAACTCTAACGGGAGTCAGCTCCTACAATGAGCAGTTCTTC. This translates into CATSREGGTLTGVSSYNEQFF. The rearrangement uses TRBV15 and TRBJ2-1, with D perhaps TRBD2 (6 bases). This CDR3 has 21 residues. Germline V gene sequence: CDR1 LNHNV, CDR2 YYDKDF (reference sequence). V lost 0 bases and J 0 bases, leaving 24 bases between the germline ends.

This clonotype was observed a few times. The V call is TRBV9, the J call TRBJ2-1, with a tentative D call TRBD2 (5 bases). The V gene's germline CDR1 is SGDLS and CDR2 YYNGEE. The CDR3 loop spans 15 amino acids. Trimming removed 3 bases at V and 0 bases at J, with 10 bases between. The CDR3 here is CASSATRSSYNEQFF. The CDR3, as DNA: TGTGCCAGCAGCGCCACTAGGAGCTCCTACAATGAGCAGTTCTTC.

CDR3 sequence (DNA): TGCGCCAGCAGATTCGACAGGGGCACTGAAGCTTTCTTT. Translated, it gives CASRFDRGTEAFF. The V gene is TRBV5-1, the J gene TRBJ1-1; 8 bases agree with TRBD1. J lost 4 bases, V lost 5 bases, and 4 bases had no gene match. There are 13 residues in the CDR3. Germline V CDR1 and CDR2: SGHRS, YFSETQ.

This clonotype was counted at least ten times. CDR3 loop: CASRSGGIAEAFF. In DNA form, the CDR3 reads TGTGCCAGCAGGTCAGGGGGGATCGCTGAAGCTTTCTTT. The chain recombines TRBV25-1 with TRBJ1-1; 7 positions match TRBD1. The CDR3 consists of 13 residues. CDR1 is MGHDK and CDR2 is SYGVNS in the germline V gene. V lost 6 bases, J lost 6 bases, and 7 bases stayed unmatched. Combining the CDR3 with reference TRBV25-1 and TRBJ1-1 gives the whole variable domain EADIYQTPRYLVIGTGKKITLECSQTMGHDKMYWYQQDPGMELHLIHYSYGVNSTEKGDLSSESTVSRIRTEHFPLTLESARPSHTSQYLCASRSGGIAEAFFGQGTRLTVV.

This chain links TRBV7-9 with TRBJ2-7; D remains unclear. The CDR3 is 13 residues long. Trimming cost V 10 bases and J 3 bases, with 16 bases left between them. The germline V gene has CDR1 SEHNR and CDR2 FQNEAQ (reference sequence). CDR3 nucleotides: TGTGCCATCGGCTCCGGGCGGAACTACGAGCAGTACTTC. Its translation is CAIGSGRNYEQYF.

In its sample, this clonotype was seen many times. The V gene is TRBV6-5, the J gene TRBJ2-3, with D perhaps matching TRBD1 or TRBD2 (5 bases each). This CDR3 is 14 amino acids long. Trimming removed 2 bases from V and 2 bases from J, with 8 bases in between. Germline CDR1 MNHEY, CDR2 SVGAGI. The DNA for the CDR3 is TGTGCCAGCAGTTACGGGGGAACCACAGATACGCAGTATTTT. Its protein product is CASSYGGTTDTQYF.

V gene TRBV4-1 combines with J gene TRBJ2-3; a weak D match, TRBD2 (5 bases). Trimming stripped 0 bases from V and 4 bases from J, with 11 bases between. CDR1 and CDR2 from the germline V gene are MGHRA and YSYEKL. This CDR3 is 15 amino acids long. The CDR3 DNA sequence: TGCGCCAGCAGCCAAGATTCGGGGAGCCCAGATACGCAGTATTTT. Translating it yields CASSQDSGSPDTQYF.

The chain has TRBV4-3 and TRBJ2-3; D gene unclear. The CDR3 contains 16 residues. V dropped 0 bases and J dropped 0 bases, with 10 bases sitting between them. CDR1 and CDR2 (germline): LGHNA, YSLEER. Here the CDR3 reads CASSQEGFYSTDTQYF. The CDR3 nucleotides are TGCGCCAGCAGCCAAGAAGGCTTTTATAGCACAGATACGCAGTATTTT.